Here is one T cell receptor beta chain with its context. Using immunoSEQ multiplex PCR, the repertoire was profiled, and TCRdb retains in-frame clones only, with some absent. The sample shows fewer than 80,000 clones, approximately 86% of them seen only once. These data are taken from a study of blood T cell repertoires in COVID-19. Trimming removed 8 bases from V and 5 bases from J; junction bases left unmatched: 8. This CDR3 region has 14 residues. In germline, CDR1 is MNHEY, CDR2 SVGAGI. This receptor was taken from a man aged 70-80 years with acute or convalescent COVID-19. The rearrangement uses TRBV6-5 and TRBJ2-5, with 10 nucleotides matching TRBD2. Sequenced material: peripheral blood. The CDR3 nucleotides are TGTGCCAGCCTTACTAGCGGGGTTGTCGAGACCCAGTACTTC. Translation: CASLTSGVVETQYF.